The clone carrying this TCR beta chain was detected a few times. What it binds is not known. The ends were cut back, 5 bases at V and 9 bases at J, with 23 bases in the middle. CDR3 length: 16 amino acids. The germline V gene encodes CDR1 SGHVS and CDR2 FQNEAQ. Via MiXCR, TCRdb re-called the reads, giving one row per CDR3 protein. The repertoire holds about 360,000 distinct CDR3 sequences, with about 35% as singletons. The data were obtained in a study of T cell repertoires in cytomegalovirus infection. The wider study: CMV infection plus the matching HLA type was flagged by public TCR beta signatures.

Regarding the study as a whole: Cumulative frequency of public TCR beta families picked out carriers of CMV plus the relevant HLA. In two of eight donors, the top clonotype was HLA-C-restricted CMV-specific.

This chain connects TRBV7-8 to TRBJ2-1; D tentatively fits TRBD1 or TRBD2 (7 bases each). The sequenced sample was cultured PBMCs, obtained from culture after CMV antigen stimulation. The source of this sequence is a human donor in good health (CMV status not recorded). Some clones in this sample may be carry-over from other donors' samples. This chain's CDR3 is CASSPLGGSGTVEQFF. The DNA for the CDR3 is TGTGCCAGCAGCCCGTTGGGAGGGAGCGGGACAGTTGAGCAGTTCTTC.